A single sample is the source of the 10 T cell receptor beta chains below, sequenced in a study of response to subunit inactivated influenza vaccine (dated 2018 in TCRdb). Libraries were constructed by RT-PCR. The sequencing machine was an Illumina HiSeq 2500. TCRdb passed the public sequencing reads through fastp at Q25 and MiXCR, retaining productive beta sequences. Every CDR3 protein is listed once, alongside the most common genes and DNA of its rows. The sample profile shows about 540,000 distinct CDR3 sequences; less than 25% of them were found once. About 3% of the sample goes to the ten largest clones. The same data also went into a second study, on T cells expressing NK-cell markers. The second study, in turn, reports: TCR beta cDNA libraries were prepared using 5'RACE template switching, which introduced a universal primer site and unique molecular identifiers.

The input for sequencing was CD4+ T cells sorted from PBMCs, taken 11 to 12 days after vaccination. The receptors were gathered from a man between 50 and 59 years old who received an inactivated influenza vaccine. Donor details come from another sample of the same person, matched by shared clones.

This clonotype was seen a few times. This chain joins TRBV4-3 and TRBJ1-3; D is ambiguous. V was clipped by 5 bases and J by 0 bases, with 11 bases between them. Germline loops: CDR1 LGHNA, CDR2 YSLEER. CDR3 length: 15 amino acids. The CDR3 spells CASSYGLSSGNTIYF. The CDR3, as DNA: TGCGCCAGCAGCTACGGACTTTCCTCTGGAAACACCATATATTTT.

The J gene is TRBJ2-1, the V gene TRBV12-3 or TRBV12-4; D possibly corresponds to TRBD1 (5 bases). The V and J ends lost 6 bases and 2 bases respectively, with 11 bases between them. This CDR3 contains 14 residues. DNA for the CDR3: TGTGCCAGCAGCTACCAGGGCGCCTACAATGAGCAGTTCTTC. As protein: CASSYQGAYNEQFF.

Concerning this clonotype: An end of the junction differs from the germline gene, which may be a read error. This chain connects TRBV2 to TRBJ1-1, with TRBD1 identical over 7 bases. The CDR3 extends over 12 amino acids. The germline gives CDR1 SNHLY, CDR2 FYNNEI. CDR3 in amino acids: CASRADGTVGLF. CDR3 DNA sequence: TGTGCCAGCAGAGCGGACGGGACAGTGGGGTTGTTT.

The chain recombines TRBV7-9 with TRBJ2-1; 14 bases map to TRBD2. CDR1 SEHNR and CDR2 FQNEAQ come from the germline V gene (reference sequence). The CDR3 covers 16 residues. J gave up 0 bases and V 6 bases, and 1 base lay outside the gene matches. In nucleotides, the CDR3 is TGTGCCAGCAGGGGACTAGCGGGGGACTCCTACAATGAGCAGTTCTTC. Its protein is CASRGLAGDSYNEQFF.

The chain joins TRBV20-1 to TRBJ2-3; 11 nucleotides agree with TRBD2. Germline trimming cut 5 bases from V and 3 bases from J; bases unmatched to any gene: 7. Per the germline V gene, CDR1 is DFQATT and CDR2 is SNEGSKA (reference sequence). The CDR3 is 15 amino acids. Here the CDR3 DNA reads TGCAGTGCTCTGAAACTAGCGGGGGTAACAGATACGCAGTATTTT. Its translation: CSALKLAGVTDTQYF.

Only a few counts were recorded for this clonotype. The rearrangement links TRBV7-6 to TRBJ2-2, with TRBD1 matching over 7 bases. CDR1 and CDR2 (germline): SGHVS, FNYEAQ. The CDR3 covers 15 residues. Trimming at V came to 5 bases and at J to 4 bases, leaving 7 bases not matched to a gene. The CDR3 spells CASSMRTGSTGELFF. The DNA of the CDR3 is TGTGCCAGCAGCATGAGGACAGGTTCCACCGGGGAGCTGTTTTTT. The variable domain in full, completed from reference TRBV7-6 and TRBJ2-2, reads GAGVSQSPRYKVTKRGQDVALRCDPISGHVSLYWYRQALGQGPEFLTYFNYEAQQDKSGLPNDRFSAERPEGSISTLTIQRTEQRDSAMYRCASSMRTGSTGELFFGEGSRLTVL.

The genes are TRBV12-3 or TRBV12-4 and TRBJ1-1; perhaps TRBD1 as D (5 bases). The CDR3 sequence is 15 residues long. Trimming left V 2 bases short and J 11 bases short, with 21 bases between. The CDR3 sequence: CASSLSGARKGDAFF. CDR3 nucleotide sequence: TGTGCCAGCAGTTTAAGCGGGGCACGAAAAGGGGACGCTTTCTTT.

This clonotype was recorded at least ten times. The chain links TRBV5-1 to TRBJ2-2, with D uncertain. The germline V gene encodes CDR1 SGHRS and CDR2 YFSETQ. CDR3 length equals 16 residues. V was clipped by 1 base and J by 2 bases, with 12 bases between them. The CDR3 protein is CASSLTSLGNTGELFF. Here the CDR3 DNA reads TGCGCCAGCAGCTTGACAAGCCTAGGAAACACCGGGGAGCTGTTTTTT.

The chain joins TRBV30 to TRBJ2-5; possibly TRBD1 or TRBD2 for D (5 bases each). This CDR3 is 14 amino acids long. Germline CDR1 reads GTSNPN; CDR2 reads SVGIG (reference sequence). Trimming cost V 0 bases and J 5 bases, with 13 bases left between them. CDR3 sequence (DNA): TGTGCCTGGAGTGTACTAGGGGATTGGGAGACCCAGTACTTC. The encoded protein is CAWSVLGDWETQYF.

This clonotype was picked up a small number of times. The V gene is TRBV5-1, the J gene TRBJ1-6; tentatively, D is TRBD1 (6 bases). The CDR3 is made up of 15 amino acids. In germline, CDR1 is SGHRS, CDR2 YFSETQ. V lost 1 base, J lost 5 bases, and 10 bases lay in between. Here the CDR3 reads CASSLIGGNNSPLHF. The CDR3 coding sequence is TGCGCCAGCAGCTTGATTGGGGGCAATAATTCACCCCTCCACTTT.